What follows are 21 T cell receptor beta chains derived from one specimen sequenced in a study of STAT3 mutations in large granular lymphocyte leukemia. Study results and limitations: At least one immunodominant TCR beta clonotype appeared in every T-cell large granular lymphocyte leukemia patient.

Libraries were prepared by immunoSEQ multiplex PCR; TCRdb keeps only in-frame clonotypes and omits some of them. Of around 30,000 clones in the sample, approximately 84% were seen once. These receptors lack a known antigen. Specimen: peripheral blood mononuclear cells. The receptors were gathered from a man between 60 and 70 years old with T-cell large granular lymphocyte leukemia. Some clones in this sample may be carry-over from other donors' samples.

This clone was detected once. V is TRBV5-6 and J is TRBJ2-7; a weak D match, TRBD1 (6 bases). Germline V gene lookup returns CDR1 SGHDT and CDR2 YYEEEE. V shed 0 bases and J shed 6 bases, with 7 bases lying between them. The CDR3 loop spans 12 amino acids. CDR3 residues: CASSLDRVEQYF. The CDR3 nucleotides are TGTGCCAGCAGCTTGGACAGGGTCGAGCAGTACTTC.

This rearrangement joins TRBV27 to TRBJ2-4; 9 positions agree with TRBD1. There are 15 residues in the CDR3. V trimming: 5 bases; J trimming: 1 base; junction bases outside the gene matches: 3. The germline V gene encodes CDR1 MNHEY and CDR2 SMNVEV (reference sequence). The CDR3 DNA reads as TGTGCCAGCAGTACACAGGGGGCCGCCAAAAACATTCAGTACTTC. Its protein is CASSTQGAAKNIQYF.

The CDR3 loop is CASSQDKGGGGHGELFF. For the CDR3, the DNA is TGCGCCAGCAGCCAAGATAAAGGTGGAGGGGGCCACGGGGAGCTGTTTTTT. The chain employs TRBV4-3 and TRBJ2-2, with D perhaps TRBD1 (7 bases). The V gene lost 0 bases and the J gene lost 7 bases, with 18 bases spanning the gap. The CDR3 is 17 amino acids. Germline loops: CDR1 LGHNA, CDR2 YSLEER.

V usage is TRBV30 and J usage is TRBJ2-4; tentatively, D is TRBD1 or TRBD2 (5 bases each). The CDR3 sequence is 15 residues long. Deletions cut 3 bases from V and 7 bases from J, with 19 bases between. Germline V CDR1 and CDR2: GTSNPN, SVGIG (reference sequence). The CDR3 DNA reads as TGTGCCTGGAGCGCCGGGACCAACGGTGTGAACATTCAGTACTTC. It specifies CAWSAGTNGVNIQYF.

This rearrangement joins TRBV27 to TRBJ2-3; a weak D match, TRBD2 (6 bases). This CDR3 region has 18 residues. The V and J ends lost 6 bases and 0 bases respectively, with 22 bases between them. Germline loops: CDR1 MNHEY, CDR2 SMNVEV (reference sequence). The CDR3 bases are TGTGCCAGCAGCCCTTCGGGCGTGGGGGGAGTTAGCACAGATACGCAGTATTTT. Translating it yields CASSPSGVGGVSTDTQYF.

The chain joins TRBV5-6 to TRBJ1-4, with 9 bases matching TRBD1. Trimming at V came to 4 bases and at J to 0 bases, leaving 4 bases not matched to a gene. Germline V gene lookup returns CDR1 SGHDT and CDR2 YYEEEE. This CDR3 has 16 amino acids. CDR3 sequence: CASSKDRGPTNEKLFF. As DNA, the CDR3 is TGTGCCAGCAGCAAGGACAGGGGCCCAACTAATGAAAAACTGTTTTTT.

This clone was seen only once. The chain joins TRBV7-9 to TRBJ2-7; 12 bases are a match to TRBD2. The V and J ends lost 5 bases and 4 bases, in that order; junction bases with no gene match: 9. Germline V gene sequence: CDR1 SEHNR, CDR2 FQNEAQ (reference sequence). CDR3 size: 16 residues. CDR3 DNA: TGTGCCAGCAGCCCCCCAACTAGCGGGAGGCTATACGAGCAGTACTTC. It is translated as CASSPPTSGRLYEQYF.

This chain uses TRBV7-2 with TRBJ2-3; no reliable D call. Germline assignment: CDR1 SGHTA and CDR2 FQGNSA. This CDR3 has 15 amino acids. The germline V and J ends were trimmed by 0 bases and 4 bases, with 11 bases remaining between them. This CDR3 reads CASSLASRPADTQYF. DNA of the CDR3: TGTGCCAGCAGCTTAGCTTCCAGGCCGGCAGATACGCAGTATTTT.

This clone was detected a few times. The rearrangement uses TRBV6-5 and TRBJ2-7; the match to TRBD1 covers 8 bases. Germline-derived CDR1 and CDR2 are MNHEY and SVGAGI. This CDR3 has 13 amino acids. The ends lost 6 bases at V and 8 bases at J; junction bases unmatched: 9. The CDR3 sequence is CASSPGTGLQQYF. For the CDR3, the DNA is TGTGCCAGCAGCCCCGGGACAGGTCTACAGCAGTACTTC.

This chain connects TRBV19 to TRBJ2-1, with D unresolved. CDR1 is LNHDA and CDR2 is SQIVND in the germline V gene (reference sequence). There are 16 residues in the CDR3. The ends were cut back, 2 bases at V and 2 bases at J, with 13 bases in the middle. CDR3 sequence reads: CASSISRAPPYNEQFF. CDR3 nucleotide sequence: TGTGCCAGTAGTATATCCCGGGCGCCACCCTACAATGAGCAGTTCTTC.

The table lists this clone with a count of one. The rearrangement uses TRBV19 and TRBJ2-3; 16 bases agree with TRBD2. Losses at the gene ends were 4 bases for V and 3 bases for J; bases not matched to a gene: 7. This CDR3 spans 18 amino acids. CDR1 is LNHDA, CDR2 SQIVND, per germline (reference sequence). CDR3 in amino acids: CASSRGLAGGPATDTQYF. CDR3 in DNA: TGTGCCAGTAGTAGGGGACTAGCGGGAGGGCCTGCTACAGATACGCAGTATTTT. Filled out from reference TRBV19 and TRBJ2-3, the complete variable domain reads DGGITQSPKYLFRKEGQNVTLSCEQNLNHDAMYWYRQDPGQGLRLIYYSQIVNDFQKGDIAEGYSVSREKKESFPLTVTSAQKNPTAFYLCASSRGLAGGPATDTQYFGPGTRLTVL.

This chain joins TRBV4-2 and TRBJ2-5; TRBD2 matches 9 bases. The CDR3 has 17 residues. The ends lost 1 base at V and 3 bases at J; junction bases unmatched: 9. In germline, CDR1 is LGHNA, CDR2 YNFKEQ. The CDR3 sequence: CASSQGVSGSVEETQYF. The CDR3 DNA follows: TGTGCCAGCAGCCAAGGAGTTAGCGGGAGTGTCGAAGAGACCCAGTACTTC.

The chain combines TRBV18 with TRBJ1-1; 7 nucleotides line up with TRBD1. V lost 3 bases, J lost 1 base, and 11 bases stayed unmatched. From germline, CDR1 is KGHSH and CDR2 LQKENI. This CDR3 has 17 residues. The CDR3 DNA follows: TGTGCCAGCTCACCTCTTCCTGGACAGGAAGGGAACACTGAAGCTTTCTTT. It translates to CASSPLPGQEGNTEAFF.

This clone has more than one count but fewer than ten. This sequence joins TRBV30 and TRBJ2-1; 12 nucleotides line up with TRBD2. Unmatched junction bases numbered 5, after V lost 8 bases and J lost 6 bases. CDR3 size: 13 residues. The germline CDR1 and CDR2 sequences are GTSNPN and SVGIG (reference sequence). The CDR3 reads CANKGLAGNEQFF. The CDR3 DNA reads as TGTGCCAATAAGGGACTAGCGGGCAATGAGCAGTTCTTC.

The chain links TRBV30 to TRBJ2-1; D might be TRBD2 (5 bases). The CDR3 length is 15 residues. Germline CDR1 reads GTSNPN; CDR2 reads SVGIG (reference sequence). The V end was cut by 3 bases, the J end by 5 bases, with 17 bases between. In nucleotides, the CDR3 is TGTGCCTGGAGGGAATTCACTAGTGGACACAATGAGCAGTTCTTC. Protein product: CAWREFTSGHNEQFF.

The DNA of the CDR3 is TGCAGCGCCCGAAGCTCCTACGAGCAGTACTTC. This sequence encodes CSARSSYEQYF. The V gene is TRBV29-1, the J gene TRBJ2-7; D not certain. The CDR3 consists of 11 residues. CDR1 SQVTM and CDR2 ANQGSEA come from the germline V gene. V was cut by 7 bases and J by 0 bases, with 7 bases left in between.

The CDR3 DNA reads as TGTGCCAGCAGTGAAGTCGCCAGGGGGGACCCCTACGAGCAGTACTTC. As protein: CASSEVARGDPYEQYF. The rearrangement uses TRBV6-1 and TRBJ2-7; weak D call: TRBD1 (7 bases). CDR3 length equals 16 residues. Deletions cut 1 base from V and 2 bases from J, with 15 bases between. Looked up from germline, CDR1 is MNHNS and CDR2 is SASEGT.

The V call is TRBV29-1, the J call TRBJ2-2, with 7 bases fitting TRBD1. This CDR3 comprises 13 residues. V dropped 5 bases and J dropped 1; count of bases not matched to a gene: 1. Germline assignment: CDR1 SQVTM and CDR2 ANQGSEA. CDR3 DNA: TGCAGCGTTCGACAGGGGAACACCGGGGAGCTGTTTTTT. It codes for CSVRQGNTGELFF.

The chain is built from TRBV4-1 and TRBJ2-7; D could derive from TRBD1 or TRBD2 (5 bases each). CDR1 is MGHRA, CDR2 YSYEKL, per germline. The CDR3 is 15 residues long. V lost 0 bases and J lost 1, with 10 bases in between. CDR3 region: CASSQDEGTSYEQYF. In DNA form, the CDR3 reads TGCGCCAGCAGCCAAGATGAGGGGACGTCCTACGAGCAGTACTTC.

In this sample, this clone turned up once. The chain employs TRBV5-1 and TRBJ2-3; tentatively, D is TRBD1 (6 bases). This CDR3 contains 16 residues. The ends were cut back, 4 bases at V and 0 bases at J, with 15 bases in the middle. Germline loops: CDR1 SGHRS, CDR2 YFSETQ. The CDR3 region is CASSPGHQVSTDTQYF. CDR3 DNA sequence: TGCGCCAGCAGCCCGGGACATCAAGTTAGCACAGATACGCAGTATTTT.

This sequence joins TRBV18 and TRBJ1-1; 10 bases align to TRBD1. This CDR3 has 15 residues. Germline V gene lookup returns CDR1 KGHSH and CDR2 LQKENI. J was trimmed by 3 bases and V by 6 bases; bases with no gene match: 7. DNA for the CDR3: TGTGCCAGCTCCGCGACAGGGGGCGCCGACACTGAAGCTTTCTTT. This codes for CASSATGGADTEAFF.